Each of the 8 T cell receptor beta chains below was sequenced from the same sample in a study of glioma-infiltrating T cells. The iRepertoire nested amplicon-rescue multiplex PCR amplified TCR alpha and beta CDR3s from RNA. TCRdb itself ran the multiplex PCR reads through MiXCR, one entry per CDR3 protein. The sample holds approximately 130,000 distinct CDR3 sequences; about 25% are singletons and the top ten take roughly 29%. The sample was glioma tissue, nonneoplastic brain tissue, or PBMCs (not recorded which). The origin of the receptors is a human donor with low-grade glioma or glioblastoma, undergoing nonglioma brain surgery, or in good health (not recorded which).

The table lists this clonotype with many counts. In nucleotides, the CDR3 is TGTGCCACCAGCAGAGAACAGGGGTCTGGAAACACCATATATTTT. Protein: CATSREQGSGNTIYF. V and J are TRBV15 and TRBJ1-3, with 7 bases aligning to TRBD1. Germline CDR1 and CDR2: LNHNV and YYDKDF (reference sequence). V lost 0 bases and J lost 1; bases outside the gene matches: 0. The length of the CDR3 is 15 residues.

CDR3 nucleotides: TGTGCCAGCAGGGATGGGGCTAGCACAGATACGCAGTATTTT. Residues: CASRDGASTDTQYF. The V gene is TRBV2, the J gene TRBJ2-3; maybe TRBD1 (5 bases). V gave up 6 bases and J gave up 0 bases, with 10 bases separating them. This CDR3 has 14 amino acids. Germline loops: CDR1 SNHLY, CDR2 FYNNEI.

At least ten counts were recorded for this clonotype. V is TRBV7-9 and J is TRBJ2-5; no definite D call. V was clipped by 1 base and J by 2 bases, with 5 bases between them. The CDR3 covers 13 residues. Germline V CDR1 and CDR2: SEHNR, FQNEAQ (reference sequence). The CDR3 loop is CASSLVLQETQYF. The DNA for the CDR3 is TGTGCCAGCAGCTTAGTGTTGCAAGAGACCCAGTACTTC.

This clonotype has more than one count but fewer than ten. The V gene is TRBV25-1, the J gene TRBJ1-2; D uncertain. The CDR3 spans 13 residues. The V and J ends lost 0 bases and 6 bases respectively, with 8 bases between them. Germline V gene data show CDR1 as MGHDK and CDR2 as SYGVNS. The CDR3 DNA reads TGTGCCAGCAGTGAATATAAAGGGAATGGCTACACCTTC. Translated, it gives CASSEYKGNGYTF.

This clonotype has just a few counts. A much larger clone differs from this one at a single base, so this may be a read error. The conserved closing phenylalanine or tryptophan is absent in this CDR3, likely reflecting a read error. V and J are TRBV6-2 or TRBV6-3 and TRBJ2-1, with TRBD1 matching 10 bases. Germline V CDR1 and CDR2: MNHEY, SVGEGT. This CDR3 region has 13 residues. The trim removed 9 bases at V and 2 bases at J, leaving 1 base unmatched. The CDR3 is CASGQGAYNEQFL. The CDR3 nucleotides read TGTGCCAGTGGACAGGGGGCCTACAATGAGCAGTTCCTC.

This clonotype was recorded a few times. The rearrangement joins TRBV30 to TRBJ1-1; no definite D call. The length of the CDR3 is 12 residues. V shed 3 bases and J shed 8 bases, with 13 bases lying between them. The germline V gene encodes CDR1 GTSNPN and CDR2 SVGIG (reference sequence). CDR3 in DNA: TGTGCCTGGAGGGCCGGTGGGATCGAAGCTTTCTTT. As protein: CAWRAGGIEAFF.

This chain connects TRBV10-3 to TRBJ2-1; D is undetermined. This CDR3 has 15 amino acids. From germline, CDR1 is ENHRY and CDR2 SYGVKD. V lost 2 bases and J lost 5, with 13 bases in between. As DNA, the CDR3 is TGTGCCATCAGTGAGGAGGTCTTGGGGAACAATGAGCAGTTCTTC. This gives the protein CAISEEVLGNNEQFF.

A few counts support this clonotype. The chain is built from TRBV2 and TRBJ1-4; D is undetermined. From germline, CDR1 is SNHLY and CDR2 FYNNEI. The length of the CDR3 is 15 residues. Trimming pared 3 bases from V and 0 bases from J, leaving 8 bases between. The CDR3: CASSEAQPTNEKLFF. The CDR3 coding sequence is TGTGCCAGCAGTGAGGCGCAACCAACTAATGAAAAACTGTTTTTT.